The rows below give T cell receptor beta chains drawn from one sample of a study of cytomegalovirus exposure and HLA in healthy donors. Method: immunoSEQ multiplex PCR; TCRdb's copy keeps in-frame clones and lacks some. The table includes 120,000 or so clones, roughly four fifths detected once. Sequenced: PBMCs. These receptors all stem from a male donor in good health and CMV-seropositive. The CDR3 runs from the conserved cysteine through the conserved F or W. D genes are given only for firm matches. Not all rows give a size; the values are once, few, many and, for expanded clones, a class.

v_call	j_call	clone_size	d_call	cdr3_length	cdr3_nt	cdr3_aa
TRBV5-1	TRBJ1-1	-	-	13	TGCGCCAGCAGCTACTGGGGGGGCACTGAAGCTTTCTTT	CASSYWGGTEAFF
TRBV9	TRBJ1-4	-	TRBD1	15	TGTGCCAGCAGCCCCCAGGGGGGTCGGGAGGAAAAACTGTTTTTT	CASSPQGGREEKLFF
TRBV27	TRBJ2-5	once	TRBD2	15	TGTGCCAGCAGTTCCCTTTTAGCGGGACAAGAGACCCAGTACTTC	CASSSLLAGQETQYF
TRBV28	TRBJ2-6	-	-	15	TGTGCCAGCAGTTCTGCAGGTTCTGGGGCCAACGTCCTGACTTTC	CASSSAGSGANVLTF
TRBV27	TRBJ2-7	-	TRBD1	15	TGTGCCAGCAGTCATCCTTCCGGGACAGGGGCCGAGCAGTACTTC	CASSHPSGTGAEQYF
TRBV18	TRBJ2-1	-	-	15	TGTGCCAGCTCACCACCGCCTAGCTTAAACAATGAGCAGTTCTTC	CASSPPPSLNNEQFF
TRBV7-2	TRBJ2-5	few	-	11	TGTGCCAGCAGCATCGGAGAGACCCAGTACTTC	CASSIGETQYF
TRBV1	TRBJ2-1	-	-	14	TGCACCAGCAGCTCCCGGGACAGTTCCCCTGAGCAGTTCTTC	CTSSSRDSSPEQFF
TRBV5-6	TRBJ2-7	-	TRBD2	16	TGTGCCAGCAGCCCGGCCTTCGTAAGGGCGGGGGTCGAGCAGTACTTC	CASSPAFVRAGVEQYF
TRBV27	TRBJ2-2	-	-	16	TGTGCCAGCAGCTCCGTCTTAGGGGGGGCGTCCGGGGAGCTGTTTTTT	CASSSVLGGASGELFF
TRBV23-1	TRBJ2-1	-	-	13	TGCGCCAGCAGTCAAACAGAACGGATTGAGCAGTTCTTC	CASSQTERIEQFF
TRBV14	TRBJ2-5	-	TRBD2	20	TGTGCCAGCAGCCCCTCCGACAGGCTAGCGGGAGGAATCGGAGGGGAGACCCAGTACTTC	CASSPSDRLAGGIGGETQYF
TRBV15	TRBJ2-3	-	-	13	TGTGCCACCAGCAAGCCCCCGGAGGGTACGCAGTATTTT	CATSKPPEGTQYF
TRBV28	TRBJ2-2	-	TRBD1	15	TGTGCCAGCGTCTCCGGGACAGGGGTTGGCGGGGAGCTGTTTTTT	CASVSGTGVGGELFF
TRBV7-2	TRBJ2-5	-	-	14	TGTGCCAGCAGCTTCCCAGCGAGGGAAGAGACCCAGTACTTC	CASSFPAREETQYF
TRBV7-9	TRBJ2-1	-	TRBD2	14	TGTGCCAGCAGCTTCAGCGGGAGGGCCAATGAGCAGTTCTTC	CASSFSGRANEQFF
TRBV28	TRBJ1-1	-	TRBD1	13	TGTGCCAGCAAGATACAGGGGGCGTCGTACGCTTTCTTT	CASKIQGASYAFF
TRBV10-3	TRBJ2-7	once	-	14	TGTGCCATCAGTGAGTGGGGGGACTCCTACGAGCAGTACTTC	CAISEWGDSYEQYF
TRBV6-1	TRBJ1-2	-	TRBD1	14	TGTGCCAGCAGTCTGCGGGACAGGGACTATGGCTACACCTTC	CASSLRDRDYGYTF
TRBV29-1	TRBJ2-3	-	-	13	TGCAGCGTTCGGGGTCAGTCCACAGATACGCAGTATTTT	CSVRGQSTDTQYF
TRBV29-1	TRBJ2-2	-	-	12	TGCAGCGCTGGAGGACAGACCGGGGAGCTGTTTTTT	CSAGGQTGELFF
TRBV12-5	TRBJ2-7	-	TRBD1	15	TGTGCTAGTGCCCCCCTAAGGGGGCCCAAAACCGAGCAGTACTTC	CASAPLRGPKTEQYF
TRBV28	TRBJ1-1	-	TRBD1	15	TGTGCCAGCAGTTGGACAGGGAAGGTGAACACTGAAGCTTTCTTT	CASSWTGKVNTEAFF
TRBV4-3	TRBJ2-1	-	-	16	TGCGCCAGCAGCCAAATTTGGCGGGATCGGCACAATGAGCAGTTCTTC	CASSQIWRDRHNEQFF
TRBV7-6	TRBJ2-1	once	-	14	TGTGCCAGCAGCGCCCTCAGTGGTTCCAATGAGCAGTTCTTC	CASSALSGSNEQFF
TRBV6-4	TRBJ1-1	-	TRBD1	15	TGTGCCAGTAGAGATAGGGGACAGTGGAACACTGAAGCTTTCTTT	CASRDRGQWNTEAFF
TRBV5-6	TRBJ2-5	-	TRBD2	16	TGTGCCAGCAGCCGCGGACTAGCGTTGCGATCGGAGACCCAGTACTTC	CASSRGLALRSETQYF
TRBV29-1	TRBJ2-3	-	-	15	TGCAGCGTTGAAGGGGGGGAGGTTAGCACAGATACGCAGTATTTT	CSVEGGEVSTDTQYF
TRBV7-9	TRBJ1-3	-	TRBD1	14	TGTGCCAGCAGCCACGGGACAGGCGGAAACACCATATATTTT	CASSHGTGGNTIYF
TRBV20-1	TRBJ1-2	-	-	10	TGCAGTGCGGAAGGGGGTGGCTACACCTTC	CSAEGGGYTF
TRBV10-1	TRBJ1-4	-	TRBD1	16	TGCGCCAGCATTTGGACAGGGCGGTTTGGTAATGAAAAACTGTTTTTT	CASIWTGRFGNEKLFF
TRBV5-1	TRBJ2-3	-	TRBD1	15	TGCGCCAGCAGCCCCGAGGACAGGTCCACAGATACGCAGTATTTT	CASSPEDRSTDTQYF
TRBV5-4	TRBJ2-7	-	-	12	TGTGCCAGCAGCTTTACGGGATACGAGCAGTACTTC	CASSFTGYEQYF
TRBV9	TRBJ1-4	-	-	15	TGTGCCAGCAGCGTAGAGGGGAGGGGAGGTGAAAAACTGTTTTTT	CASSVEGRGGEKLFF
TRBV29-1	TRBJ1-5	-	TRBD1	13	TGCAGCGTTGAAGTTCAGGGGGGACAGCCCCAGCATTTT	CSVEVQGGQPQHF
TRBV6-5	TRBJ2-7	-	-	15	TGTGCCAGCAGTTACTCTGGGGGAGTTGGGGGGGAGCAGTACTTC	CASSYSGGVGGEQYF
TRBV7-2	TRBJ2-5	once	TRBD2	14	TGTGCCAGCAGTCAACTAGCGGGATTGGAGACCCAGTACTTC	CASSQLAGLETQYF
TRBV2	TRBJ2-7	few	TRBD1	15	TGTGCCAGCAGTGAAGCGCCGGGACAGCCGTACGAGCAGTACTTC	CASSEAPGQPYEQYF
TRBV7-9	TRBJ1-2	-	-	13	TGTGCCAGCAGCTTAAACCGGGACTATGGCTACACCTTC	CASSLNRDYGYTF
TRBV5-4	TRBJ2-1	-	-	13	TGTGCCAGCAGCTCGACTAGAAACAATGAGCAGTTCTTC	CASSSTRNNEQFF
TRBV29-1	TRBJ2-2	-	-	14	TGCAGCGTTGAACGGCAGCGGAACACCGGGGAGCTGTTTTTT	CSVERQRNTGELFF
TRBV11-3	TRBJ2-1	-	TRBD1	16	TGTGCCAGCAGCTTCCGGGGACAGGGGCCCTACAATGAGCAGTTCTTC	CASSFRGQGPYNEQFF
TRBV28	TRBJ1-5	-	TRBD1	15	TGTGCCAGCAGTTTCAGGGGGGTTCGCAATCAGCCCCAGCATTTT	CASSFRGVRNQPQHF
TRBV7-2	TRBJ2-1	once	-	15	TGTGCCAGCAGCTTAGTCGGGAACGGCTACAATGAGCAGTTCTTC	CASSLVGNGYNEQFF
TRBV19	TRBJ2-1	-	TRBD2	17	TGTGCCAGTAGGTTCGGGACTAGCGGGAGTCCGGGAGTTGAGCAGTTCTTC	CASRFGTSGSPGVEQFF
TRBV7-3	TRBJ2-1	-	-	18	TGTGCCAGCAGCTTAAGGTTAGGCCAGGGCGGATTCTCGGGTGAGCAGTTCTTC	CASSLRLGQGGFSGEQFF
TRBV10-2	TRBJ1-3	-	-	12	TGCGCCAGCAGTGAGTCGGAGGTCACCATATATTTT	CASSESEVTIYF
TRBV5-5	TRBJ2-7	few	-	12	TGTGCCAGCAGCTTGACGGGCTACGAGCAGTACTTC	CASSLTGYEQYF
TRBV28	TRBJ2-5	once	-	12	TGTGCCAGCAGTTTAGAGGGAAGGACCCAGTACTTC	CASSLEGRTQYF